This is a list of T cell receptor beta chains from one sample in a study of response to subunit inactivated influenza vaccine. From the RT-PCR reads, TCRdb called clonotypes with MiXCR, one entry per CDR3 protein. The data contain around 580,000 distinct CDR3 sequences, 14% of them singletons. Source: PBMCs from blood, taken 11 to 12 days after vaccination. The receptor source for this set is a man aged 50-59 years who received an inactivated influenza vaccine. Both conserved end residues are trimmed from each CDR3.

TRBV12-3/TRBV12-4,ASKGAGAWQY
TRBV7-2,ASSWDSSGNTIY
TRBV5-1,ASSSGQAINYGYT
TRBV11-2,ASSLGGRARDEQF
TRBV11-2,ASSAWRAGGITDTQY
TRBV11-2,ASILATSTAYEQY
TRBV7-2,ASSFAIGELF
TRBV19,ASRGQGILNTEAF
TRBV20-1,SARVPGLAGIRNEQF
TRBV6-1,ASRPVDGTKNIQY
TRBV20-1,SARTVGNTGELF
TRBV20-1,SALTGSSYNEQF
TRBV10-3,AISKGLARDDNEQF
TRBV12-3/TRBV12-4,ASSLGWSGVLNEKLF
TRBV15,ATRTQGATNEKLF
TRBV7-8,ASTETGTSGSYNEQF
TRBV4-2,ASSQDTGVVKLF
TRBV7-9,ASSTLTGPGSEKLF